This is a list of T cell receptor beta chains from one sample in a study of long-term antiretroviral therapy in people with HIV. Only in-frame clones appear in the TCRdb table, and some are missing; sequencing was by immunoSEQ multiplex PCR. Of approximately 30,000 clones listed, 95% to 98% are singletons. The sequencing used unsorted PBMCs, collected 7.6 years after starting antiretroviral therapy. These receptors were taken from a man aged 25-45 years with HIV. CDR3s include the opening cysteine and the closing phenylalanine or tryptophan. Fields, in order: V gene, J gene, D gene, clone size, CDR3 DNA, CDR3 protein. The D gene is left open where the match is weak. The listing skips clone size in some rows; elsewhere it reads once, few, many or a size class.

V gene: TRBV7-9; J gene: TRBJ2-3; D gene: -; clone size: -; CDR3 DNA: TGTGCCAGCAGCCTTGACAGCAGGAACACAGATACGCAGTATTTT; CDR3 protein: CASSLDSRNTDTQYF
V gene: TRBV18; J gene: TRBJ1-4; D gene: -; clone size: -; CDR3 DNA: TGTGCCAGCTCACCGACAGCGGAAAAACTGTTTTTT; CDR3 protein: CASSPTAEKLFF
V gene: TRBV20-1; J gene: TRBJ1-2; D gene: -; clone size: -; CDR3 DNA: TGCAGTGTTGAGGACGGCGCCTTC; CDR3 protein: CSVEDGAF
V gene: TRBV9; J gene: TRBJ2-2; D gene: TRBD2; clone size: -; CDR3 DNA: TGTGCCAGCAGCTTGTCTAGCGGGGGCACCACCGGGGAGCTGTTTTTT; CDR3 protein: CASSLSSGGTTGELFF
V gene: TRBV6-1; J gene: TRBJ1-2; D gene: TRBD1; clone size: -; CDR3 DNA: TGTGCCAGCAGTGTTGAGACAGGGGGCGCTGGGGGCTACACCTTC; CDR3 protein: CASSVETGGAGGYTF
V gene: TRBV4-3; J gene: TRBJ2-7; D gene: TRBD2; clone size: -; CDR3 DNA: TGCGCCAGCAGCCAAGATTGGGGGGGTTCCAGCGAGCAGTACTTC; CDR3 protein: CASSQDWGGSSEQYF
V gene: TRBV2; J gene: TRBJ1-5; D gene: TRBD1; clone size: -; CDR3 DNA: TGTGCCAGCAAAGGGGACAGAGATCAGCCCCAGCATTTT; CDR3 protein: CASKGDRDQPQHF
V gene: TRBV12-5; J gene: TRBJ2-2; D gene: -; clone size: -; CDR3 DNA: TGTGCTAGTGGTCGGGACACAAACACCGGGGAGCTGTTTTTT; CDR3 protein: CASGRDTNTGELFF
V gene: TRBV5-1; J gene: TRBJ1-6; D gene: TRBD1; clone size: -; CDR3 DNA: TGCGCCAGCAGCCCGGGGACAGGGGGAAATAATTCACCCCTCCACTTT; CDR3 protein: CASSPGTGGNNSPLHF
V gene: TRBV4-1; J gene: TRBJ1-2; D gene: -; clone size: -; CDR3 DNA: TGCGCCAGCAGCCGAACAATAGTCTCTAACTATGGCTACACCTTC; CDR3 protein: CASSRTIVSNYGYTF
V gene: TRBV29-1; J gene: TRBJ1-4; D gene: -; clone size: once; CDR3 DNA: TGCAGCGCCAGGTGGGGTGAAAAACTGTTTTTT; CDR3 protein: CSARWGEKLFF
V gene: TRBV7-3; J gene: TRBJ2-3; D gene: TRBD2; clone size: -; CDR3 DNA: TGTGCCAGCAGCCTTAAAGCGGGAGGGCCTGCAGATACGCAGTATTTT; CDR3 protein: CASSLKAGGPADTQYF
V gene: TRBV4-1; J gene: TRBJ1-3; D gene: -; clone size: -; CDR3 DNA: TGCGCCAGCAGCCAAGAAGGTGCAGGCGGAAACACCATATATTTT; CDR3 protein: CASSQEGAGGNTIYF
V gene: TRBV6-5; J gene: TRBJ2-6; D gene: -; clone size: once; CDR3 DNA: TGTGCCAGCAGTGCCCTCTGGTCTGGGGCCAACGTCCTGACTTTC; CDR3 protein: CASSALWSGANVLTF
V gene: TRBV4-3; J gene: TRBJ2-1; D gene: -; clone size: -; CDR3 DNA: TGCGCCAGCAGCCCGGGACCGTACAATGAGCAGTTCTTC; CDR3 protein: CASSPGPYNEQFF
V gene: TRBV5-5; J gene: TRBJ1-4; D gene: TRBD1; clone size: -; CDR3 DNA: TGTGCCAGCCGGAGGACAGGGGCTTCCGAAAAACTGTTTTTT; CDR3 protein: CASRRTGASEKLFF
V gene: TRBV5-1; J gene: TRBJ2-1; D gene: -; clone size: -; CDR3 DNA: TGCGCCAGCAGCTTGGTTGGGGAAAGGTCCTACAATGAGCAGTTCTTC; CDR3 protein: CASSLVGERSYNEQFF
V gene: TRBV27; J gene: TRBJ2-1; D gene: -; clone size: -; CDR3 DNA: TGTGCCAGCTATCCCGGGATAAGGAGCTCCTACAATGAGCAGTTCTTC; CDR3 protein: CASYPGIRSSYNEQFF
V gene: TRBV5-1; J gene: TRBJ2-2; D gene: -; clone size: -; CDR3 DNA: TGCGCCAGCAGCACCGACAGGCCCGGGGAGCTGTTTTTT; CDR3 protein: CASSTDRPGELFF
V gene: TRBV2; J gene: TRBJ1-3; D gene: -; clone size: -; CDR3 DNA: TGTGCCAGCAGTCTTCAACCGGGACCACGTTTGGGCACCATATATTTT; CDR3 protein: CASSLQPGPRLGTIYF
V gene: TRBV9; J gene: TRBJ2-7; D gene: -; clone size: -; CDR3 DNA: TGTGCCAGCAGCTTCTCCTCCGGGGACTACGAGCAGTACTTC; CDR3 protein: CASSFSSGDYEQYF
V gene: TRBV2; J gene: TRBJ2-6; D gene: -; clone size: -; CDR3 DNA: TGTGCCAGCAGTGAGGGGAGCTCTGGGGCCAACGTCCTGACTTTC; CDR3 protein: CASSEGSSGANVLTF
V gene: TRBV18; J gene: TRBJ1-2; D gene: -; clone size: few; CDR3 DNA: TGTGCCAGCTCACCAGGGGGGAACTATGGCTACACCTTC; CDR3 protein: CASSPGGNYGYTF
V gene: TRBV4-2; J gene: TRBJ2-1; D gene: -; clone size: -; CDR3 DNA: TGTGCCAGCAGCCAAGTCGGGCAGGGCTACAATGAGCAGTTCTTC; CDR3 protein: CASSQVGQGYNEQFF
V gene: TRBV20-1; J gene: TRBJ2-1; D gene: -; clone size: -; CDR3 DNA: TGCAGTGCGGGACGGTACAATGAGCAGTTCTTC; CDR3 protein: CSAGRYNEQFF
V gene: TRBV30; J gene: TRBJ1-1; D gene: -; clone size: -; CDR3 DNA: TGTGCCTTGGAGTTGGGCACTGAAGCTTTCTTT; CDR3 protein: CALELGTEAFF